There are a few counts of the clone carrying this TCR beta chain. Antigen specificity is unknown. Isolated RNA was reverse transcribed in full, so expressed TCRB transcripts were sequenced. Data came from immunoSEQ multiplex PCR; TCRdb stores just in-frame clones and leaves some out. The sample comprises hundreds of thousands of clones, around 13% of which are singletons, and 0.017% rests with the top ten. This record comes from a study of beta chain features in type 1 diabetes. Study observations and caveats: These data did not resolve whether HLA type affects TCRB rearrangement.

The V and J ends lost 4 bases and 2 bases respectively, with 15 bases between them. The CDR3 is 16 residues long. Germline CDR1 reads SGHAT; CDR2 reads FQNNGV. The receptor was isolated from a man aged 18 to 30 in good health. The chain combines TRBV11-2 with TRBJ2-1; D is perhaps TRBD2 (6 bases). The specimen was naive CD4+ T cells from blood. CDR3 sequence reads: CASSSIWGVTYNEQFF. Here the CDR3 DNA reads TGTGCCAGCAGCTCCATCTGGGGGGTCACCTACAATGAGCAGTTCTTC.